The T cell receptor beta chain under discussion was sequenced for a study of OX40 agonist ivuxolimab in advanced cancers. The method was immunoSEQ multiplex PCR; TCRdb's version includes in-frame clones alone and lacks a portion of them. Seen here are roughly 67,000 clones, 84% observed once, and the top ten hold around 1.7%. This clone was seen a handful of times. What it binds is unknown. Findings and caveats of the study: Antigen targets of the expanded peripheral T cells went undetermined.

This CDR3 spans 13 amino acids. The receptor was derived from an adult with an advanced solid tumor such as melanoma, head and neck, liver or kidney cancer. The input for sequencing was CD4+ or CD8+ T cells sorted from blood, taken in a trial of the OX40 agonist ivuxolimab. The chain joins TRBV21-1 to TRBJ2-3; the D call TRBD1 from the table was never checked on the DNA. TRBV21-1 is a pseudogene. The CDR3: CASSTHNADTQYF. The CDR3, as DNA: TGTGCCAGCAGCACCCACAACGCCGATACGCAGTATTTT.